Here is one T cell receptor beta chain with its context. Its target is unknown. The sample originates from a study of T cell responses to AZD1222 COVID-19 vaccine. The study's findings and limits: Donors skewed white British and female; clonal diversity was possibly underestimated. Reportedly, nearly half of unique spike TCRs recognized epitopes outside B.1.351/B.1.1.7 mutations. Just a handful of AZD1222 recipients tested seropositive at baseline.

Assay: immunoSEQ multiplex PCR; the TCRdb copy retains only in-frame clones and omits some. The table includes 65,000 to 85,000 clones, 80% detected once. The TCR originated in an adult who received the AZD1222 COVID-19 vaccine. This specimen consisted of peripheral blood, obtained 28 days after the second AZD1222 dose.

CDR3 DNA sequence: TGTGCCAGTAGCGGGACACCGTGGGATGGCTACACCTTC. It is translated as CASSGTPWDGYTF. The chain uses TRBV19 and TRBJ1-2; weak D call: TRBD1 (6 bases). CDR3 length equals 13 residues. V lost 6 bases, J lost 6 bases, and 14 bases lay in between. Germline V gene sequence: CDR1 LNHDA, CDR2 SQIVND (reference sequence). The full variable domain, with the rest looked up from reference TRBV19 and TRBJ1-2, is DGGITQSPKYLFRKEGQNVTLSCEQNLNHDAMYWYRQDPGQGLRLIYYSQIVNDFQKGDIAEGYSVSREKKESFPLTVTSAQKNPTAFYLCASSGTPWDGYTFGSGTRLTVV.